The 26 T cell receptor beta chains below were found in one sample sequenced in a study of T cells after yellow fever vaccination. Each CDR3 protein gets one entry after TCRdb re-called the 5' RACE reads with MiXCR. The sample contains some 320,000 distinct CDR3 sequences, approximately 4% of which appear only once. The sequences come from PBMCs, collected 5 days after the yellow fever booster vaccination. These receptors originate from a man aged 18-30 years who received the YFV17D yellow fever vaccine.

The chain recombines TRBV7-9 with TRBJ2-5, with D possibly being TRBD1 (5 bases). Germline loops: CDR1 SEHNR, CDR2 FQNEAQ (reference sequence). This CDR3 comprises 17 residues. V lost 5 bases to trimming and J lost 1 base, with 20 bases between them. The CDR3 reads CASSTLLTTASQETQYF. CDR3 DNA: TGTGCCAGCAGCACGTTACTTACGACAGCGTCCCAAGAGACCCAGTACTTC.

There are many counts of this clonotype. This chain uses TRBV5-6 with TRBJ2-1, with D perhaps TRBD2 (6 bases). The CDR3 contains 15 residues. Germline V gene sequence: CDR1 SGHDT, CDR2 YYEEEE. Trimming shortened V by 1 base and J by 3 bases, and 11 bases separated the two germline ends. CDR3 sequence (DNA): TGTGCCAGCAGCTTGTCGGGGGTACTCTACAATGAGCAGTTCTTC. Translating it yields CASSLSGVLYNEQFF.

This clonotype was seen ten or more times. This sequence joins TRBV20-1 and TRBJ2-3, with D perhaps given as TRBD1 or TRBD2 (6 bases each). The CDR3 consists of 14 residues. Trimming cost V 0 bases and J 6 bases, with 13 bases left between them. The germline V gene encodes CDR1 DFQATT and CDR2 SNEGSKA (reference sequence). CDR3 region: CSARDLGGLDTQYF. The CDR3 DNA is TGCAGTGCTAGAGATCTAGGGGGGTTGGATACGCAGTATTTT.

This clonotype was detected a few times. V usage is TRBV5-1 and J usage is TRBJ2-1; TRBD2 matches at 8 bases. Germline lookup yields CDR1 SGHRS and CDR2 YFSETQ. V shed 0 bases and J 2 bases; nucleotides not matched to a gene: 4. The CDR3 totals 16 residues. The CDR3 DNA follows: TGCGCCAGCAGCTTGGATGCGGGGGGAACCTACAATGAGCAGTTCTTC. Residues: CASSLDAGGTYNEQFF.

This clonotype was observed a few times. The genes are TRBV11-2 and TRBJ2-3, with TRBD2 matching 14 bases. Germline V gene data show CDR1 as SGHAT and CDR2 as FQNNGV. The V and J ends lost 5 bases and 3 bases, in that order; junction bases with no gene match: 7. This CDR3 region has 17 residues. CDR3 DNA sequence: TGTGCCAGCAGCCGCCGACTAGCGGGGGGGCCAACAGATACGCAGTATTTT. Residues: CASSRRLAGGPTDTQYF.

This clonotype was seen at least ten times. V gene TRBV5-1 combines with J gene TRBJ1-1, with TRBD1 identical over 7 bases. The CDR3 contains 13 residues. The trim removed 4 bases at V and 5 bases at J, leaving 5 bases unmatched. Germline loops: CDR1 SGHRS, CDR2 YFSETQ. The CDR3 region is CASSPDRVTEAFF. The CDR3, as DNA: TGCGCCAGCAGCCCTGACAGGGTGACTGAAGCTTTCTTT.

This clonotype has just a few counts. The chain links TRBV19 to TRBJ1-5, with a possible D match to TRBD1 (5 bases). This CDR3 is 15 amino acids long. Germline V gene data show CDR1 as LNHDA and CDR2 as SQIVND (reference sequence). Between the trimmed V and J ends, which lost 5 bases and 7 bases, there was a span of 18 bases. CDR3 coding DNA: TGTGCCAGTAGTCTGCCCCGCGGGGCGGGACAGCCCCAGCATTTT. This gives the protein CASSLPRGAGQPQHF.

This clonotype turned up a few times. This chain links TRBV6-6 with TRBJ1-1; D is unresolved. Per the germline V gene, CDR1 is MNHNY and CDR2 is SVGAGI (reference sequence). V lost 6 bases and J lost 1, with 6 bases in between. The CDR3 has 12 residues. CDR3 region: CASRESNTEAFF. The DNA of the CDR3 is TGTGCCAGCAGGGAGTCGAACACTGAAGCTTTCTTT.

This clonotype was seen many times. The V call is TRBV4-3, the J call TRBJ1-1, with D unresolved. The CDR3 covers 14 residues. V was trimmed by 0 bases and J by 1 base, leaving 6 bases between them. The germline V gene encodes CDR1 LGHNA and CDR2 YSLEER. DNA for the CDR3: TGCGCCAGCAGCCAAGAGTTGGGGAACACTGAAGCTTTCTTT. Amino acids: CASSQELGNTEAFF.

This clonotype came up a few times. CDR3 in amino acids: CATIRGEANTEAFF. The CDR3 nucleotides are TGTGCCACCATACGTGGGGAGGCGAACACTGAAGCTTTCTTT. The chain uses TRBV2 and TRBJ1-1; D is undetermined. The CDR3 has 14 amino acids. Trimming removed 10 bases at V and 1 base at J, with 16 bases between. Germline V gene data show CDR1 as SNHLY and CDR2 as FYNNEI.

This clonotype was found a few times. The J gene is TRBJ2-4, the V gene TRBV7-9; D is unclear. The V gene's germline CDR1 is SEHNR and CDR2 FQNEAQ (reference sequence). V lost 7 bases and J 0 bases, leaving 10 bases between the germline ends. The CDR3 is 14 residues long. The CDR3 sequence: CASTDELAKNIQYF. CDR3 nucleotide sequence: TGTGCCAGCACCGATGAGCTAGCCAAAAACATTCAGTACTTC.

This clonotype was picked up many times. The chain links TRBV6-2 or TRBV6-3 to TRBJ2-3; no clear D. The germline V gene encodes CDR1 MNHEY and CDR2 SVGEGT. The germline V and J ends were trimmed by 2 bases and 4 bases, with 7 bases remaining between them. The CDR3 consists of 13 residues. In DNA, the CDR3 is TGTGCCAGCAGTTACAAGCCTCCAGATACGCAGTATTTT. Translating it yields CASSYKPPDTQYF.

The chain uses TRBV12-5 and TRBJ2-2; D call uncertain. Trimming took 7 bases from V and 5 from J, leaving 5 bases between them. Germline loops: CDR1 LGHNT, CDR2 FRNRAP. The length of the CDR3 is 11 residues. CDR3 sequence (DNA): TGTGCTAGTGCCAAAACCGGGGAGCTGTTTTTT. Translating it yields CASAKTGELFF. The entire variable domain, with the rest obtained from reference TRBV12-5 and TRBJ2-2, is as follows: DARVTQTPRHKVTEMGQEVTMRCQPILGHNTVFWYRQTMMQGLELLAYFRNRAPLDDSGMPKDRFSAEMPDATLATLKIQPSEPRDSAVYFCASAKTGELFFGEGSRLTVL.

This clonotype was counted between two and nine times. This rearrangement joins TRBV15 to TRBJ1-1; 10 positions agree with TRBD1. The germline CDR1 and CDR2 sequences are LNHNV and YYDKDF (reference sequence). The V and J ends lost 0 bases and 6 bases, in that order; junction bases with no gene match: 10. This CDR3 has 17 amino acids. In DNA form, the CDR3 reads TGTGCCACCAGCAGAGATCCCGGGACAGGGGATTCTCCTGAAGCTTTCTTT. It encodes CATSRDPGTGDSPEAFF.

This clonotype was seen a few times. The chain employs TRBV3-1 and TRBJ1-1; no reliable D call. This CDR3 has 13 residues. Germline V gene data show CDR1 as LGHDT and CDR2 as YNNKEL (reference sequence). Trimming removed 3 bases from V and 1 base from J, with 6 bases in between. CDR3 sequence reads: CASSQNENTEAFF. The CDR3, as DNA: TGTGCCAGCAGCCAGAACGAGAACACTGAAGCTTTCTTT.

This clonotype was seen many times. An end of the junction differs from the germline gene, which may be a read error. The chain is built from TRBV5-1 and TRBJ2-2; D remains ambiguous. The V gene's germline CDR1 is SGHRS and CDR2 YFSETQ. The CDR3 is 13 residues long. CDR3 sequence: CASSLQNTGELFF. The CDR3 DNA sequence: TGTGCCAGCAGCCTACAGAACACCGGGGAGCTGTTTTTT.

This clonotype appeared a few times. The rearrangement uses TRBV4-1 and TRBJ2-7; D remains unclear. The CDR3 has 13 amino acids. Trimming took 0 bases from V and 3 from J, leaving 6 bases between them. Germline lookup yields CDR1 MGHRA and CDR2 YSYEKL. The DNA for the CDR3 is TGCGCCAGCAGCCAAGATTGGGGCTACGAGCAGTACTTC. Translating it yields CASSQDWGYEQYF.

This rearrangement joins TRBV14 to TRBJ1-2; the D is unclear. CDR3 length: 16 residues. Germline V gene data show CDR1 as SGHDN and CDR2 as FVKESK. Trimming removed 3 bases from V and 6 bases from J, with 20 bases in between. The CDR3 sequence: CASSQSLLSDPNGYTF. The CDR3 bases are TGTGCCAGCAGCCAGAGTCTGCTCTCGGACCCGAATGGCTACACCTTC.

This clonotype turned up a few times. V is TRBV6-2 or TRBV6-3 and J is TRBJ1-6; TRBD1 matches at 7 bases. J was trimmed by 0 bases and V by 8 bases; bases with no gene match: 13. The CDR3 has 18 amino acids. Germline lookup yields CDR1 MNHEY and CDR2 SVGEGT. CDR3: CASGLPGTVSSYNSPLHF. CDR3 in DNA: TGTGCCAGCGGATTACCCGGGACAGTGAGCTCCTATAATTCACCCCTCCACTTT.

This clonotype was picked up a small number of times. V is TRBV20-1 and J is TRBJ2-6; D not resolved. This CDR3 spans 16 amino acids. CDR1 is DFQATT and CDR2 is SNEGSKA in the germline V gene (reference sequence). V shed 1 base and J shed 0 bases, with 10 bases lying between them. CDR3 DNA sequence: TGCAGTGCTAGAGTTCCAATAGACTCTGGGGCCAACGTCCTGACTTTC. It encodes CSARVPIDSGANVLTF.

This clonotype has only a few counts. In nucleotides, the CDR3 is TGTGCCAGCAGCTTCTCGGGACAGGGCTACACTGAAGCTTTCTTT. Encoded protein: CASSFSGQGYTEAFF. The gene calls are TRBV5-5 and TRBJ1-1; 9 nucleotides align to TRBD1. CDR1 SGHKS and CDR2 YYEKEE come from the germline V gene (reference sequence). V lost 2 bases and J lost 3; bases outside the gene matches: 5. This CDR3 comprises 15 residues.

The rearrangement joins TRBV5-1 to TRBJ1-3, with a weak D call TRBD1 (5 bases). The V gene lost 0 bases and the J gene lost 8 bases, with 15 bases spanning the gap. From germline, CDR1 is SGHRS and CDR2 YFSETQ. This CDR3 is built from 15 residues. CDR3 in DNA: TGCGCCAGCAGCTTGGCCGCAAGGCCGGGGGACACCATATATTTT. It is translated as CASSLAARPGDTIYF.

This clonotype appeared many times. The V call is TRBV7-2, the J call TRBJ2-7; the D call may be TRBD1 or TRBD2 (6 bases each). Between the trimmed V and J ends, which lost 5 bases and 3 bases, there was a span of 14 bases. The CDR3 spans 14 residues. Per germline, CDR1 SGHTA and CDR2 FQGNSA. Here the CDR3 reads CASSLWGADYEQYF. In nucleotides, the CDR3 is TGTGCCAGCAGCCTTTGGGGGGCCGACTACGAGCAGTACTTC.

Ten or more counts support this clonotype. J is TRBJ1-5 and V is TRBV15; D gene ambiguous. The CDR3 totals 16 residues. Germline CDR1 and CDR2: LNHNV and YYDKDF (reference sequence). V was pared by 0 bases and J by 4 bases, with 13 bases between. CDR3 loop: CATSREGHLANQPQHF. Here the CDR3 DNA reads TGTGCCACCAGCAGAGAGGGCCACCTAGCAAATCAGCCCCAGCATTTT.

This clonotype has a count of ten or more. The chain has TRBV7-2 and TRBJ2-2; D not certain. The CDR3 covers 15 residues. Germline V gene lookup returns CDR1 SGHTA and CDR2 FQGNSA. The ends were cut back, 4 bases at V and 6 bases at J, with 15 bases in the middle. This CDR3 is CASSSLPGTAGELFF. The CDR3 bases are TGTGCCAGCAGCTCTCTCCCAGGAACCGCCGGGGAGCTGTTTTTT.

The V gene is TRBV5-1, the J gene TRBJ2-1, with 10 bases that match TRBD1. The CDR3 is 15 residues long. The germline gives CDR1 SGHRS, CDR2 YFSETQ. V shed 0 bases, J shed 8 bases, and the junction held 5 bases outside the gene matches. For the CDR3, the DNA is TGCGCCAGCAGCTTGGAGGGACAGGGGTGGGATGAGCAGTTCTTC. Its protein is CASSLEGQGWDEQFF.